Below are 24 T cell receptor beta chains sequenced from a single sample in a study of T-cell reconstitution after alpha-beta-depleted transplantation in children. The TCRbeta library incorporated unique molecular identifiers. TCRdb passed the PCR reads through MiXCR, listing each CDR3 protein once. The data contain over 90,000 distinct CDR3 sequences, about 6.8% of them singletons. The sample in question was PBMCs, obtained before TCRalphabeta/CD19-depleted stem cell transplant. These receptors came from a boy younger than 10 with acute lymphoblastic leukemia, due to receive a stem cell transplant.

This clonotype has just a few counts. This rearrangement joins TRBV6-4 to TRBJ2-3, with D perhaps given as TRBD1 or TRBD2 (5 bases each). Trimming removed 5 bases from V and 2 bases from J, with 11 bases in between. The CDR3 is made up of 14 amino acids. Per germline, CDR1 MRHNA and CDR2 SNTAGT. The CDR3 DNA reads TGTGCCAGCAGTCCCTCGGGGACCACAGATACGCAGTATTTT. Residues: CASSPSGTTDTQYF.

In this sample, this clonotype turned up a few times. CDR3 coding DNA: TGTGCCAGCAGCACGCAGGGGGCGTATAATTCACCCCTCCACTTT. Amino acids: CASSTQGAYNSPLHF. The chain is built from TRBV9 and TRBJ1-6, with 8 nucleotides matching TRBD1. The CDR3 covers 15 residues. J gave up 4 bases and V 4 bases, and 4 bases lay outside the gene matches. Germline V CDR1 and CDR2: SGDLS, YYNGEE.

The chain uses TRBV12-3 or TRBV12-4 and TRBJ1-4, with D uncertain. CDR3 length: 18 amino acids. Trimming removed 6 bases from V and 8 bases from J, with 28 bases in between. The CDR3 bases are TGTGCCAGCAGCTCACGGCATGACTGGGAAGGTATTGGCGAAAAACTGTTTTTT. It yields the protein CASSSRHDWEGIGEKLFF.

There are a few counts of this clonotype. The genes are TRBV7-3 and TRBJ2-5, with TRBD2 matching 7 bases. Unmatched junction bases numbered 17, after V lost 5 bases and J lost 5 bases. CDR1 and CDR2 from the germline V gene are SGHTA and FQGTGA. The CDR3 is made up of 17 amino acids. Here the CDR3 DNA reads TGTGCCAGCAGCCCCGAACCCGTCCGGCGGGGGACGGAGACCCAGTACTTC. This sequence encodes CASSPEPVRRGTETQYF.

The chain couples TRBV24-1 to TRBJ1-1; D remains ambiguous. This CDR3 has 15 amino acids. The germline gives CDR1 KGHDR, CDR2 SFDVKD. V lost 4 bases to trimming and J lost 0 bases, with 11 bases between them. For the CDR3, the DNA is TGTGCCACCAGTGACCCGGACGGATTGAACACTGAAGCTTTCTTT. Its translation: CATSDPDGLNTEAFF.

Many counts were recorded for this clonotype. The V gene is TRBV7-2, the J gene TRBJ1-1; D remains ambiguous. This CDR3 has 14 residues. Trimming shortened V by 2 bases and J by 5 bases, and 12 bases separated the two germline ends. Germline V gives CDR1 SGHTA, CDR2 FQGNSA. The CDR3 reads CASSLTRATTEAFF. The CDR3 bases are TGTGCCAGCAGCTTAACAAGGGCGACGACTGAAGCTTTCTTT.

This clonotype came up a few times. CDR3 region: CASSLGQGGGQAFF. The CDR3 DNA is TGTGCCAGCAGTCTAGGACAGGGAGGAGGGCAAGCTTTCTTT. The chain combines TRBV27 with TRBJ1-1; 8 nucleotides line up with TRBD1. V dropped 5 bases and J dropped 9; count of bases not matched to a gene: 11. Germline CDR1 reads MNHEY; CDR2 reads SMNVEV (reference sequence). This CDR3 has 14 residues.

At least ten counts were recorded for this clonotype. This chain uses TRBV25-1 with TRBJ1-1, with 7 bases that match TRBD1. The V and J ends lost 4 bases and 7 bases, in that order; junction bases with no gene match: 3. The CDR3 runs 12 residues. Germline assignment: CDR1 MGHDK and CDR2 SYGVNS. The CDR3 reads CASSGQGGEAFF. The CDR3 DNA sequence: TGTGCCAGCAGTGGACAGGGAGGTGAAGCTTTCTTT.

Many counts were recorded for this clonotype. The rearrangement links TRBV10-3 to TRBJ2-3, with 7 bases lining up with TRBD1. V shed 8 bases and J 2 bases; nucleotides not matched to a gene: 4. Germline V gene sequence: CDR1 ENHRY, CDR2 SYGVKD. CDR3 length: 13 residues. The CDR3: CAIEGGNTDTQYF. The CDR3 DNA sequence: TGTGCCATCGAAGGGGGCAACACAGATACGCAGTATTTT.

This clonotype occurred many times. The chain links TRBV29-1 to TRBJ1-1; 8 nucleotides line up with TRBD1. The germline V gene encodes CDR1 SQVTM and CDR2 ANQGSEA. This CDR3 is built from 13 residues. The trim removed 7 bases at V and 5 bases at J, leaving 9 bases unmatched. The CDR3 loop reads CSAVDRGETEAFF. The CDR3 nucleotides read TGCAGCGCCGTAGACAGGGGTGAAACTGAAGCTTTCTTT. The complete variable domain, with remaining parts taken from reference TRBV29-1 and TRBJ1-1, reads SAVISQKPSRDICQRGTSLTIQCQVDSQVTMMFWYRQQPGQSLTLIATANQGSEATYESGFVIDKFPISRPNLTFSTLTVSNMSPEDSSIYLCSAVDRGETEAFFGQGTRLTVV.

This clonotype was observed many times. The chain couples TRBV29-1 to TRBJ2-7; no firm D call. Germline lookup yields CDR1 SQVTM and CDR2 ANQGSEA. This CDR3 region has 13 residues. V lost 7 bases and J lost 0, with 13 bases in between. The CDR3 DNA sequence: TGCAGCGCCCTATCGCCGTACTCCTACGAGCAGTACTTC. As protein: CSALSPYSYEQYF.

This clonotype was seen only a few times. V gene TRBV3-1 combines with J gene TRBJ2-1; 12 bases align to TRBD2. Germline V gives CDR1 LGHDT, CDR2 YNNKEL (reference sequence). The CDR3 spans 15 residues. Germline trimming cut 3 bases from V and 5 bases from J; bases unmatched to any gene: 2. CDR3: CASSHGTSGHNEQFF. The CDR3 DNA reads TGTGCCAGCAGCCACGGGACTAGCGGGCACAATGAGCAGTTCTTC.

This clonotype appeared many times. The chain couples TRBV12-3 or TRBV12-4 to TRBJ1-2, with D hard to call. CDR3 length equals 13 residues. Trimming took 4 bases from V and 5 from J, leaving 11 bases between them. Here the CDR3 DNA reads TGTGCCAGCAGTTGGCTCAAAAATTATGGCTACACCTTC. It encodes CASSWLKNYGYTF.

This clonotype was counted at least ten times. The V gene is TRBV6-5, the J gene TRBJ1-1; D remains ambiguous. Trimming took off 0 bases at V and 0 bases at J, with 2 bases between the two ends. Germline values: CDR1 MNHEY, CDR2 SVGAGI. The CDR3 covers 13 residues. CDR3 region: CASSYSVNTEAFF. The CDR3 DNA follows: TGTGCCAGCAGTTACTCGGTGAACACTGAAGCTTTCTTT.

This clonotype turned up a few times. V usage is TRBV5-1 and J usage is TRBJ1-4, with D possibly being TRBD1 (6 bases). The ends were cut back, 2 bases at V and 12 bases at J, with 20 bases in the middle. The CDR3 spans 15 residues. The germline CDR1 and CDR2 sequences are SGHRS and YFSETQ. This CDR3 reads CASSFGGQGRRELFF. The CDR3 DNA sequence: TGCGCCAGCAGCTTTGGGGGGCAGGGTAGACGTGAACTGTTTTTT.

Only a few counts were recorded for this clonotype. The J gene is TRBJ2-7, the V gene TRBV6-2 or TRBV6-3; 10 bases are shared with TRBD2. J was trimmed by 6 bases and V by 6 bases; bases with no gene match: 14. The CDR3 consists of 16 residues. Looked up from germline, CDR1 is MNHEY and CDR2 is SVGEGT. The CDR3 bases are TGTGCCAGCAGCCGAAATATAGCGGGGGGCCCCCCCGAGCAGTACTTC. It translates to CASSRNIAGGPPEQYF.

A few counts support this clonotype. The genes are TRBV18 and TRBJ1-4; the match to TRBD1 covers 8 bases. Trimming took 6 bases from V and 5 from J; bases not matched to a gene: 8. The CDR3 loop spans 15 amino acids. The germline V gene has CDR1 KGHSH and CDR2 LQKENI. DNA for the CDR3: TGTGCCAGCTCGTCAGGACAGGGCGGGAATGAAAAACTGTTTTTT. As protein: CASSSGQGGNEKLFF.

This clonotype was picked up a small number of times. The chain joins TRBV29-1 to TRBJ1-4, with D unclear. The CDR3 is 13 residues long. Trimming shortened V by 7 bases and J by 5 bases, and 14 bases separated the two germline ends. The V gene's germline CDR1 is SQVTM and CDR2 ANQGSEA. The CDR3 loop is CSALLGSNEKLFF. CDR3 in DNA: TGCAGCGCCCTTTTGGGTTCGAATGAAAAACTGTTTTTT. Complete variable domain (other parts from reference TRBV29-1 and TRBJ1-4): SAVISQKPSRDICQRGTSLTIQCQVDSQVTMMFWYRQQPGQSLTLIATANQGSEATYESGFVIDKFPISRPNLTFSTLTVSNMSPEDSSIYLCSALLGSNEKLFFGSGTQLSVL.

This clonotype has ten or more counts. J is TRBJ2-7 and V is TRBV6-2 or TRBV6-3; D unresolved. The CDR3 runs to 13 residues. Trimming stripped 2 bases from V and 2 bases from J, with 7 bases between. Germline V lookup: CDR1 MNHEY, CDR2 SVGEGT. The DNA for the CDR3 is TGTGCCAGCAGTTACCAACTTCCCTACGAGCAGTACTTC. Protein: CASSYQLPYEQYF.

This chain uses TRBV7-6 with TRBJ2-1, with D perhaps TRBD1 or TRBD2 (5 bases each). The CDR3 is 16 amino acids. Germline-derived CDR1 and CDR2 are SGHVS and FNYEAQ. Trimming removed 1 base at V and 1 base at J, with 11 bases between. The CDR3 region is CASSLGGVGSYNEQFF. DNA of the CDR3: TGTGCCAGCAGCTTAGGAGGGGTCGGGTCCTACAATGAGCAGTTCTTC.

The chain is built from TRBV18 and TRBJ2-1, with 12 bases that match TRBD2. Per the germline V gene, CDR1 is KGHSH and CDR2 is LQKENI. CDR3 length: 15 residues. V lost 1 base to trimming and J lost 8 bases; unmatched junction nucleotides: 3. The CDR3 loop reads CASSPRLAGVDEQFF. The CDR3 DNA follows: TGTGCCAGCTCACCACGACTAGCGGGAGTCGATGAGCAGTTCTTC.

This clonotype was detected a few times. The chain uses TRBV4-3 and TRBJ1-5; 7 positions match TRBD1. The CDR3 consists of 14 residues. The V segment lost 1 base and the J segment 4 bases; nucleotides outside the gene matches: 1. The germline V gene has CDR1 LGHNA and CDR2 YSLEER. The CDR3 DNA is TGCGCCAGCAGCCAAGGCAGGGGGAATCAGCCCCAGCATTTT. Translation gives CASSQGRGNQPQHF.

This clonotype was found a few times. The rearrangement uses TRBV11-2 and TRBJ2-1; 16 positions match TRBD2. Germline V CDR1 and CDR2: SGHAT, FQNNGV. After removal of 4 bases from V and 4 bases from J, the junction contained 10 bases not matched to a gene. CDR3 length: 19 residues. The chain's CDR3 is CASSWLGTSGGANYNEQFF. CDR3 coding DNA: TGTGCCAGCAGCTGGCTCGGGACTAGCGGGGGGGCAAATTACAATGAGCAGTTCTTC.

V is TRBV6-4 and J is TRBJ2-2; the match to TRBD2 covers 8 bases. Germline V lookup: CDR1 MRHNA, CDR2 SNTAGT. The CDR3 has 14 amino acids. Trimming took 0 bases from V and 6 from J; bases not matched to a gene: 0. Written as DNA, the CDR3 is TGTGCCAGCAGTGACTCCGGGGGGGCCGGGGAGCTGTTTTTT. This encodes CASSDSGGAGELFF.